This T cell receptor (beta chain) was profiled in a study of human T cells and chemical hapten exposure. TCRdb passed the RACE reads through MiXCR, listing each CDR3 protein once. The profile shows approximately 97,000 distinct CDR3 sequences, about 8.7% of them singletons. V lost 0 bases to trimming and J lost 1 base, with 10 bases between them. Germline V gives CDR1 MNHNY, CDR2 SVGAGI (reference sequence). This CDR3 has 16 residues. The time point is: healthy volunteer bleed at 2 weeks. Blood, whole and unfractionated, served as the source for total RNA extraction. This clonotype came up many times. The sequence was collected from a female donor in good health. Some clones in this sample may be carry-over from other donors' samples. V and J are TRBV6-6 and TRBJ1-5; D is ambiguous. Sequenced input: whole blood. Here the CDR3 DNA reads TGTGCCAGCAGTTACTCGGTCCAACGAAGCAATCAGCCCCAGCATTTT. Translation gives CASSYSVQRSNQPQHF.